A single sample is the source of the 26 T cell receptor beta chains below, sequenced in a study of beta chain features in type 1 diabetes. The isolated RNA, all of it, was reverse transcribed, so expressed TCRB transcripts were what got sequenced. Measured with immunoSEQ multiplex PCR; TCRdb has only the in-frame clones, and not every one. The sample lists around 250,000 clones, roughly an eighth occurring once. Sequencing was performed on naive CD4+ T cells from blood. Every receptor here comes from a woman in her thirties or forties in good health.

The CDR3 loop is CASSLDRALSAQYF. CDR3 nucleotide sequence: TGTGCCAGCAGCTTAGATCGCGCGCTATCGGCCCAGTACTTC. V usage is TRBV7-2 and J usage is TRBJ2-5, with D unresolved. The CDR3 spans 14 residues. Trimming left V 1 base short and J 9 bases short, with 15 bases between. Looked up from germline, CDR1 is SGHTA and CDR2 is FQGNSA. Filled out from reference TRBV7-2 and TRBJ2-5, the complete variable domain reads GAGVSQSPSNKVTEKGKDVELRCDPISGHTALYWYRQSLGQGLEFLIYFQGNSAPDKSGLPSDRFSAERTGGSVSTLTIQRTQQEDSAVYLCASSLDRALSAQYFGPGTRLLVL.

This clone was seen more than once but under ten times. V gene TRBV13 combines with J gene TRBJ1-4, with D perhaps matching TRBD1 (6 bases). In germline, CDR1 is PRHDT, CDR2 FYEKMQ (reference sequence). V lost 6 bases and J 7 bases, leaving 15 bases between the germline ends. The CDR3 spans 14 residues. The DNA for the CDR3 is TGTGCCAGCAGTTCTTCAGGGGCGATTGAAAAACTGTTTTTT. Translated, it gives CASSSSGAIEKLFF. The variable domain in full, with the rest retrieved from reference TRBV13 and TRBJ1-4, is AAGVIQSPRHLIKEKRETATLKCYPIPRHDTVYWYQQGPGQDPQFLISFYEKMQSDKGSIPDRFSAQQFSDYHSELNMSSLELGDSALYFCASSSSGAIEKLFFGSGTQLSVL.

This clone was found a few times. The chain employs TRBV29-1 and TRBJ2-7; 11 bases match TRBD1. Germline V gene data show CDR1 as SQVTM and CDR2 as ANQGSEA. The CDR3 consists of 13 residues. V shed 6 bases and J 4 bases; nucleotides not matched to a gene: 5. This CDR3 is CSVAGTGGYEQYF. The CDR3 coding sequence is TGCAGCGTCGCCGGGACAGGGGGGTACGAGCAGTACTTC.

This clone has a handful of counts. The chain links TRBV14 to TRBJ2-7, with 9 bases fitting TRBD2. J was trimmed by 5 bases and V by 1 base; bases with no gene match: 6. The CDR3 is 15 amino acids. The germline gives CDR1 SGHDN, CDR2 FVKESK. As DNA, the CDR3 is TGTGCCAGCAGCCAAGGCGGGACTAGCTTAAACGAGCAGTACTTC. Its translation: CASSQGGTSLNEQYF.

V is TRBV7-2 and J is TRBJ1-4; weak D call: TRBD1 (5 bases). The CDR3 totals 15 residues. CDR1 is SGHTA and CDR2 is FQGNSA in the germline V gene. V gave up 4 bases and J gave up 3 bases, with 12 bases separating them. The CDR3 DNA sequence: TGTGCCAGCAGCTCGGGACTGCAGGCTAATGAAAAACTGTTTTTT. This gives the protein CASSSGLQANEKLFF. The full variable domain, in which reference TRBV7-2 and TRBJ1-4 provide the parts outside the CDR3, is GAGVSQSPSNKVTEKGKDVELRCDPISGHTALYWYRQSLGQGLEFLIYFQGNSAPDKSGLPSDRFSAERTGGSVSTLTIQRTQQEDSAVYLCASSSGLQANEKLFFGSGTQLSVL.

The chain uses TRBV7-2 and TRBJ2-7; the match to TRBD1 covers 7 bases. Germline CDR1 reads SGHTA; CDR2 reads FQGNSA. The CDR3 extends over 15 amino acids. The ends lost 1 base at V and 4 bases at J; junction bases unmatched: 7. CDR3 sequence reads: CASSLDLGGSYEQYF. CDR3 DNA: TGTGCCAGCAGCTTAGATTTAGGGGGCTCTTACGAGCAGTACTTC.

CDR3 bases: TGCGCCAGCAGTACCCAGGGGGCGAGACGTGGCTACACCTTC. It yields the protein CASSTQGARRGYTF. J is TRBJ1-2 and V is TRBV23-1; the match to TRBD1 covers 8 bases. TRBV23-1 belongs to the ORF category, with a function that is uncertain. V trimming: 5 bases; J trimming: 7 bases; junction bases outside the gene matches: 9. The CDR3 has 14 residues.

This chain connects TRBV18 to TRBJ1-2; TRBD1 is a possible D gene (6 bases). The CDR3 consists of 15 residues. Germline values: CDR1 KGHSH, CDR2 LQKENI. V lost 6 bases and J 4 bases, leaving 18 bases between the germline ends. The CDR3 DNA follows: TGTGCCAGCTCCCCCCAAGGGGGACTAGGCTATGGCTACACCTTC. Translating it yields CASSPQGGLGYGYTF.

This clone was observed a handful of times. The J gene is TRBJ2-5, the V gene TRBV18, with a possible D match to TRBD1 (5 bases). The CDR3 has 14 amino acids. The germline gives CDR1 KGHSH, CDR2 LQKENI. Trimming pared 4 bases from V and 2 bases from J, leaving 11 bases between. The DNA of the CDR3 is TGTGCCAGCTCACGACAGCATCTTCAAGAGACCCAGTACTTC. Translated, it gives CASSRQHLQETQYF.

V and J are TRBV5-1 and TRBJ2-5, with a possible D match to TRBD2 (5 bases). Germline V CDR1 and CDR2: SGHRS, YFSETQ. V lost 4 bases and J lost 0, with 16 bases in between. This CDR3 is built from 16 residues. CDR3 nucleotide sequence: TGCGCCAGCAGCCGTTTTTTAGGAGGAAACCAAGAGACCCAGTACTTC. As protein: CASSRFLGGNQETQYF.

The chain recombines TRBV4-1 with TRBJ2-3, with 7 bases lining up with TRBD2. Per the germline V gene, CDR1 is MGHRA and CDR2 is YSYEKL. J lost 2 bases, V lost 0 bases, and 5 bases had no gene match. This CDR3 has 16 amino acids. CDR3 in amino acids: CASSQEYGGITDTQYF. The CDR3 bases are TGCGCCAGCAGCCAAGAATACGGGGGGATCACAGATACGCAGTATTTT.

This clone occurred a few times. The chain recombines TRBV15 with TRBJ2-1; 9 bases map to TRBD2. The CDR3 has 17 residues. Germline CDR1 and CDR2: LNHNV and YYDKDF (reference sequence). After removal of 2 bases from V and 2 bases from J, the junction contained 7 bases not matched to a gene. DNA for the CDR3: TGTGCCACCAGCAGAAGCTGGGCGGGGGGGACCTACAATGAGCAGTTCTTC. It codes for CATSRSWAGGTYNEQFF.

This clone was seen ten or more times. The rearrangement uses TRBV7-9 and TRBJ2-5; TRBD1 agrees at 7 bases. The CDR3 runs 14 residues. Trimming took 5 bases from V and 5 from J; bases not matched to a gene: 8. Germline-derived CDR1 and CDR2 are SEHNR and FQNEAQ (reference sequence). CDR3 DNA: TGTGCCAGCAGCAGCGGACAGGTGGCGGAGACCCAGTACTTC. Its protein is CASSSGQVAETQYF.

This clone appeared a few times. The chain couples TRBV7-2 to TRBJ2-5; the D gene is possibly TRBD1 (6 bases). The CDR3 totals 14 residues. CDR1 and CDR2 from the germline V gene are SGHTA and FQGNSA. The V end was cut by 4 bases, the J end by 1 base, with 10 bases between. CDR3 region: CASSSWTVQETQYF. The DNA for the CDR3 is TGTGCCAGCAGCTCATGGACAGTCCAAGAGACCCAGTACTTC.

There are many counts of this clone. The CDR3: CASSSQGWEKLFF. CDR3 in DNA: TGTGCCAGCAGCTCACAGGGTTGGGAAAAACTGTTTTTT. This rearrangement joins TRBV13 to TRBJ1-4; perhaps TRBD1 as D (6 bases). The CDR3 sequence is 13 residues long. Germline CDR1 is PRHDT and CDR2 is FYEKMQ (reference sequence). Trimming took 4 bases from V and 8 from J, leaving 11 bases between them.

This clone occurred a few times. The rearrangement links TRBV5-1 to TRBJ2-3, with 7 bases lining up with TRBD1. Per the germline V gene, CDR1 is SGHRS and CDR2 is YFSETQ. This CDR3 spans 16 amino acids. J lost 0 bases, V lost 1 base, and 5 bases had no gene match. CDR3 nucleotides: TGCGCCAGCAGCTTGTTGGACAGGTCTAGCACAGATACGCAGTATTTT. Translation gives CASSLLDRSSTDTQYF.

The gene calls are TRBV9 and TRBJ2-7; the D is unclear. CDR3 length: 14 residues. Trimming took 1 base from V and 2 from J, leaving 10 bases between them. Germline V gene lookup returns CDR1 SGDLS and CDR2 YYNGEE. The CDR3 nucleotides are TGTGCCAGCAGCGTATCCTCACAGCCCTACGAGCAGTACTTC. This codes for CASSVSSQPYEQYF.

The chain uses TRBV5-5 and TRBJ1-1; D gene unclear. Trimming shortened V by 0 bases and J by 5 bases, and 14 bases separated the two germline ends. CDR3 length: 15 amino acids. The germline CDR1 and CDR2 sequences are SGHKS and YYEKEE (reference sequence). The CDR3 spells CASSLGSSSRTEAFF. For the CDR3, the DNA is TGTGCCAGCAGCTTGGGATCGTCTAGCCGGACTGAAGCTTTCTTT.

There are a few counts of this clone. The chain is built from TRBV19 and TRBJ2-5; D possibly corresponds to TRBD2 (5 bases). The CDR3 has 14 residues. Germline CDR1 LNHDA, CDR2 SQIVND (reference sequence). V dropped 5 bases and J dropped 4 bases, with 14 bases sitting between them. The CDR3 sequence: CASSAGSAGETQYF. DNA of the CDR3: TGTGCCAGTAGTGCCGGGTCCGCGGGAGAGACCCAGTACTTC.

This clone was counted between two and nine times. This chain uses TRBV29-1 with TRBJ2-5; D is possibly TRBD2 (7 bases). CDR1 and CDR2 (germline): SQVTM, ANQGSEA. This CDR3 region has 13 residues. V was clipped by 6 bases and J by 5 bases, with 16 bases between them. The CDR3, as DNA: TGCAGCGTCCATATGGGGGGGCAGGAGACCCAGTACTTC. Protein: CSVHMGGQETQYF.

The chain is built from TRBV15 and TRBJ2-5; 7 bases match TRBD1. The CDR3 is 16 amino acids. After removal of 0 bases from V and 4 bases from J, the junction contained 8 bases not matched to a gene. CDR1 and CDR2 (germline): LNHNV, YYDKDF (reference sequence). For the CDR3, the DNA is TGTGCCACCAGCAGAGAACAGGGGAATCGTCGAGAGACCCAGTACTTC. Amino acid sequence: CATSREQGNRRETQYF.

The chain combines TRBV4-3 with TRBJ2-3, with TRBD2 identical over 11 bases. From germline, CDR1 is LGHNA and CDR2 YSLEER. After removal of 4 bases from V and 6 bases from J, the junction contained 9 bases not matched to a gene. This CDR3 is 16 amino acids long. Written as DNA, the CDR3 is TGCGCCAGCAGCCGATTTTCTAGCGGGGGGTCCGATACGCAGTATTTT. Protein product: CASSRFSSGGSDTQYF.

The chain has TRBV7-9 and TRBJ2-7; weak D call: TRBD1 (5 bases). Germline V lookup: CDR1 SEHNR, CDR2 FQNEAQ (reference sequence). CDR3 length: 12 residues. V lost 5 bases, J lost 6 bases, and 11 bases lay in between. The CDR3 here is CASSRRAGEQYF. CDR3 in DNA: TGTGCCAGCAGCCGCAGGGCAGGCGAGCAGTACTTC.

This clone appeared a few times. This chain joins TRBV19 and TRBJ1-1, with TRBD1 as a possible D gene (6 bases). Trimming removed 6 bases at V and 4 bases at J, with 18 bases between. This CDR3 is built from 15 residues. CDR1 is LNHDA, CDR2 SQIVND, per germline (reference sequence). CDR3 sequence reads: CASRTSQGMGTEAFF. The CDR3 bases are TGTGCCAGTAGGACGTCCCAGGGGATGGGCACTGAAGCTTTCTTT.

This clone was seen more than once but under ten times. V usage is TRBV7-9 and J usage is TRBJ2-3; D is possibly TRBD1 (5 bases). Trimming stripped 8 bases from V and 2 bases from J, with 17 bases between. The CDR3 length is 15 residues. Germline loops: CDR1 SEHNR, CDR2 FQNEAQ (reference sequence). The CDR3 is CASVEGATYTDTQYF. CDR3 nucleotides: TGTGCCAGCGTAGAAGGGGCGACCTACACAGATACGCAGTATTTT.

The chain joins TRBV7-6 to TRBJ2-1, with D hard to call. This CDR3 is built from 13 residues. V lost 2 bases, J lost 9 bases, and 11 bases lay in between. Germline lookup yields CDR1 SGHVS and CDR2 FNYEAQ. This CDR3 reads CASSLHENGEQFF. CDR3 bases: TGTGCCAGCAGCTTACATGAGAACGGTGAGCAGTTCTTC.